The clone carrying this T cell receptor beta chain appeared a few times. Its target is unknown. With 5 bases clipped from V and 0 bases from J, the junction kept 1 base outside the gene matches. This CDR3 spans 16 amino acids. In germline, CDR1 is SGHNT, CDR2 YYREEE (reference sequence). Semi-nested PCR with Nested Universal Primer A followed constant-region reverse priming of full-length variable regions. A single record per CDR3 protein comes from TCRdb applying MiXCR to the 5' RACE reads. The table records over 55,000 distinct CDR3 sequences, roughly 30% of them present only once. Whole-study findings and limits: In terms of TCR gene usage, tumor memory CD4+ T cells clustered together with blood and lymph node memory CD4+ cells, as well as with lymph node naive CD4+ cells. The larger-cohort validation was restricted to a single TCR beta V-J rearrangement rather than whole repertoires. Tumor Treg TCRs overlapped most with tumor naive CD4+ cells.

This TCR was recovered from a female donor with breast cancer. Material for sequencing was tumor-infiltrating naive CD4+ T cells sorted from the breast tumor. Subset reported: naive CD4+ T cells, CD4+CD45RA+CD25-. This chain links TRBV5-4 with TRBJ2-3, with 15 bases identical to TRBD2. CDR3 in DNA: TGTGCCAGCAGGGGACTAGCGGGGGGAAGCACAGATACGCAGTATTTT. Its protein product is CASRGLAGGSTDTQYF.